This T cell receptor (beta chain) was recovered during a study of early T cells in non-severe SARS-CoV-2 infection. Study-level background: The study sequenced bulk RNA from unsorted whole blood, with chains unpaired.

Study findings and constraints: Reliance on VDJdb matching favored anti-spike CD8 responses; private and CD4 specificities were missed.

This clonotype was found many times. The antigen remains unidentified. In the library, individual cDNA molecules carried attached unique molecular identifiers. TCRdb redid the calling of the 5' RACE reads with MiXCR, one entry per CDR3 protein. This repertoire shows about 68,000 distinct CDR3 sequences, 10% to 15% found once; its top ten account for more than 1.5%. Sequenced input: whole blood. The TCR sequence derives from an adult who was a healthcare worker with PCR-confirmed SARS-CoV-2 infection or an uninfected control (not recorded which).

In nucleotides, the CDR3 is TGCAGTGCTTCCACAACGGGACAGGGGGACGAGCAGTACTTC. Translation: CSASTTGQGDEQYF. V usage is TRBV20-1 and J usage is TRBJ2-7, with TRBD1 identical over 11 bases. V was pared by 5 bases and J by 5 bases, with 8 bases of the junction left unmatched. This CDR3 region has 14 residues. Germline V gene data show CDR1 as DFQATT and CDR2 as SNEGSKA (reference sequence).